The 20 T cell receptor beta chains presented below share a single source sample, sequenced in a study of regulatory T cells in long-lasting Graves disease. Arm-PCR of CDR3 regions and iRepertoire HTBI primers were the basis on which TCR beta libraries were built. TCRdb passed the multiplex PCR reads through MiXCR, listing each CDR3 protein once. The top ten hold 9.5% to 12% of the sample, which has 400,000 to 500,000 distinct CDR3 sequences, 15% to 20% seen once. Stated time point: newly diagnosed GD, antithyroid drugs for less than 3 months. RNA extracted from PBMCs served as the sequencing template. The sample was also reused in another study, on T cells in Graves' hyperthyroidism and ophthalmopathy.

The source material was peripheral blood mononuclear cells (PBMCs), sampled at new diagnosis, from a patient treated with antithyroid drugs. All receptors derive from a woman in her twenties or thirties with Graves disease.

In the case of this clonotype: A read error may be the cause here, since a much bigger clone is one base away. The rearrangement uses TRBV10-3 and TRBJ2-1; 8 nucleotides agree with TRBD2. Germline CDR1 reads ENHRY; CDR2 reads SYGVKD. V shed 6 bases and J 10 bases; nucleotides not matched to a gene: 17. The CDR3 contains 16 residues. The CDR3 DNA sequence: TGTGCCATCAGCGAGACTAGCGCCCAACCCTCCTACGAGCAGTTCTTC. Its protein product is CAISETSAQPSYEQFF.

This clonotype showed up just a few times. This may come from a read error, since a much larger clone is one base off. Since no conserved phenylalanine or tryptophan closes the CDR3, a read error is the likely cause. The chain carries TRBV15 and TRBJ1-1; D is undetermined. Trimming stripped 0 bases from V and 6 bases from J, with 8 bases between. The CDR3 is 13 amino acids. CDR1 and CDR2 from the germline V gene are LNHNV and YYDKDF (reference sequence). The CDR3 bases are TGTGCCACCAGCAGAGATCTGCAGGCTGAAGCTTTCTCT. Translated, it gives CATSRDLQAEAFS.

This clonotype was recorded at least ten times. The rearrangement uses TRBV2 and TRBJ1-1; possibly TRBD1 for D (6 bases). The CDR3 is made up of 14 amino acids. The V gene's germline CDR1 is SNHLY and CDR2 FYNNEI. V dropped 4 bases and J dropped 3 bases, with 12 bases sitting between them. This chain's CDR3 is CASSARDTYTEAFF. The CDR3 coding sequence is TGTGCCAGCAGTGCCCGGGACACATACACTGAAGCTTTCTTT. The variable domain in full, completed from reference TRBV2 and TRBJ1-1, reads EPEVTQTPSHQVTQMGQEVILRCVPISNHLYFYWYRQILGQKVEFLVSFYNNEISEKSEIFDDQFSVERPDGSNFTLKIRSTKLEDSAMYFCASSARDTYTEAFFGQGTRLTVV.

This clonotype has at least ten counts. The chain recombines TRBV7-2 with TRBJ2-7, with TRBD2 identical over 7 bases. The CDR3 has 14 amino acids. The germline gives CDR1 SGHTA, CDR2 FQGNSA. J was trimmed by 2 bases and V by 1 base; bases with no gene match: 2. For the CDR3, the DNA is TGTGCCAGCAGCTTAGGGGGAGGGCCCTACGAGCAGTACTTC. This gives the protein CASSLGGGPYEQYF.

J is TRBJ2-7 and V is TRBV19; weak D call: TRBD2 (6 bases). Trimming pared 0 bases from V and 2 bases from J, leaving 14 bases between. Germline-derived CDR1 and CDR2 are LNHDA and SQIVND (reference sequence). The length of the CDR3 is 16 residues. The CDR3, as DNA: TGTGCCAGTAGTATAGATCTTGAACGGAGGGCCTACGAGCAGTACTTC. Translation gives CASSIDLERRAYEQYF.

At least ten counts were recorded for this clonotype. The chain uses TRBV11-2 and TRBJ2-1; 9 bases are a match to TRBD1. Germline CDR1 SGHAT, CDR2 FQNNGV. The J segment lost 8 bases and the V segment lost 6 bases, leaving 14 bases of the junction unmatched. There are 16 residues in the CDR3. In DNA form, the CDR3 reads TGTGCCAGCAGAAAATTCCCCGGACAGGGGATTCATGAGCAGTTCTTC. Protein product: CASRKFPGQGIHEQFF. The complete variable domain, with remaining parts taken from reference TRBV11-2 and TRBJ2-1, reads EAGVAQSPRYKIIEKRQSVAFWCNPISGHATLYWYQQILGQGPKLLIQFQNNGVVDDSQLPKDRFSAERLKGVDSTLKIQPAKLEDSAVYLCASRKFPGQGIHEQFFGPGTRLTVL.

Comment on this clonotype: A read error is likely here: a far larger clone is one base away. V usage is TRBV27 and J usage is TRBJ2-1; possible D gene TRBD2, 5 bases. CDR1 and CDR2 (germline): MNHEY, SMNVEV (reference sequence). The CDR3 loop spans 18 amino acids. CDR3 sequence: CASSLSGWTGIASNERFF. The DNA of the CDR3 is TGTGCCAGCAGTTTATCAGGTTGGACCGGGATTGCGTCCAATGAGCGGTTCTTC.

This clonotype showed up many times. The chain uses TRBV6-2 or TRBV6-3 and TRBJ2-1; TRBD2 aligns across 10 bases. The CDR3 consists of 15 residues. The germline gives CDR1 MNHEY, CDR2 SVGEGT. V was pared by 8 bases and J by 12 bases, with 16 bases of the junction left unmatched. CDR3 sequence: CASSTTGTSAKLQFF. The CDR3 DNA reads as TGTGCCAGCTCTACCACCGGGACTAGCGCGAAACTGCAGTTCTTC.

This clonotype was picked up a small number of times. V is TRBV19 and J is TRBJ1-1; tentatively, D is TRBD1 (5 bases). V lost 3 bases and J lost 8, with 37 bases in between. The germline V gene has CDR1 LNHDA and CDR2 SQIVND (reference sequence). This CDR3 is built from 21 residues. The CDR3 sequence is CASSIGRDPRILFDQRGEAFF. In nucleotides, the CDR3 is TGTGCCAGTAGTATTGGTCGGGACCCGAGAATACTTTTCGACCAAAGGGGAGAAGCTTTCTTT.

The sample holds many counts of this clonotype. The junction departs from the called germline gene at one end, perhaps through a read error. This sequence joins TRBV5-1 and TRBJ2-7, with no clear D. The CDR3 is 12 residues long. The germline V gene has CDR1 SGHRS and CDR2 YFSETQ. In nucleotides, the CDR3 is TGTGCCAGCAGCCGAGGACGGGACGAGCAGTACTTC. Translation: CASSRGRDEQYF.

There are many counts of this clonotype. This rearrangement joins TRBV11-2 to TRBJ1-1; no clear D gene. The CDR3 contains 16 residues. The germline V gene has CDR1 SGHAT and CDR2 FQNNGV. Trimming stripped 5 bases from V and 5 bases from J, with 21 bases between. CDR3 sequence (DNA): TGTGCCAGCAGCCCCCTTCGGTCGGGTTTGAGGACTGAAGCTTTCTTT. Amino acids: CASSPLRSGLRTEAFF.

This clonotype was seen a handful of times. This sequence joins TRBV25-1 and TRBJ2-1; 12 nucleotides agree with TRBD2. The germline gives CDR1 MGHDK, CDR2 SYGVNS. The V gene end was trimmed by 7 bases and the J gene end by 3 bases; junction bases not matched to a gene: 4. CDR3 length: 15 residues. CDR3 DNA sequence: TGTGCCAGCATCAAGACTAGCGGGAGCTACAATGAGCAGTTCTTC. Protein: CASIKTSGSYNEQFF.

This clonotype was recorded a few times. The V call is TRBV29-1, the J call TRBJ1-2, with D maybe TRBD1 (6 bases). The V end lost 7 bases, the J end lost 6 bases, and 18 bases lay between the germline ends. Germline CDR1 and CDR2: SQVTM and ANQGSEA. The CDR3 has 13 amino acids. The DNA of the CDR3 is TGCAGCGGAGGGGGGGGGGAGAATGATGGCTACACCTTC. Protein: CSGGGGENDGYTF.

The CDR3 loop is CASSRTGNYGYTF. As DNA, the CDR3 is TGTGCCAGCAGCAGGACGGGTAACTATGGCTACACCTTC. The genes are TRBV2 and TRBJ1-2; D is uncertain. This CDR3 comprises 13 residues. Trimming removed 6 bases from V and 1 base from J, with 9 bases in between. Germline CDR1 SNHLY, CDR2 FYNNEI.

This clonotype was counted many times. This chain joins TRBV7-6 and TRBJ1-4; TRBD1 agrees at 7 bases. This CDR3 is 15 amino acids long. The V segment lost 5 bases and the J segment 5 bases; nucleotides outside the gene matches: 8. Germline lookup yields CDR1 SGHVS and CDR2 FNYEAQ. The CDR3 coding sequence is TGTGCCAGCAGCGCCTTGGGACAGCCGAATGAAAAACTGTTTTTT. Translating it yields CASSALGQPNEKLFF.

There are many counts of this clonotype. This sequence joins TRBV28 and TRBJ2-7, with TRBD2 identical over 10 bases. V was clipped by 3 bases and J by 5 bases; unmatched bases: 16. Germline-derived CDR1 and CDR2 are MDHEN and SYDVKM. The CDR3 sequence is 18 residues long. The CDR3 coding sequence is TGTGCCAGCAGTTTCCCCTCTCCAGCTAGCGGGAGTACCCACGAGCAGTACTTC. As protein: CASSFPSPASGSTHEQYF.

This clonotype has at least ten counts. V is TRBV6-2 or TRBV6-3 and J is TRBJ2-7, with D unclear. The germline V gene encodes CDR1 MNHEY and CDR2 SVGEGT. This CDR3 contains 14 residues. V shed 1 base and J shed 0 bases, with 7 bases lying between them. DNA of the CDR3: TGTGCCAGCAGTTACTTGGACGGCTCCTACGAGCAGTACTTC. Translation: CASSYLDGSYEQYF.

V and J are TRBV6-2 or TRBV6-3 and TRBJ2-3, with no clear D. CDR1 MNHEY and CDR2 SVGEGT come from the germline V gene. The CDR3 length is 16 residues. V was clipped by 3 bases and J by 2 bases, with 15 bases between them. CDR3 amino acids: CASSYLAFKDTDTQYF. The CDR3 bases are TGTGCCAGCAGTTATTTGGCTTTTAAAGACACAGATACGCAGTATTTT.

The rearrangement uses TRBV7-9 and TRBJ1-1; the match to TRBD1 covers 8 bases. CDR1 and CDR2 (germline): SEHNR, FQNEAQ (reference sequence). The CDR3 contains 14 residues. V trimming: 4 bases; J trimming: 6 bases; junction bases outside the gene matches: 7. The CDR3 bases are TGTGCCAGCAGCTCTTTCGGACAGGGATCTGAAGCTTTCTTT. Encoded protein: CASSSFGQGSEAFF.

J is TRBJ1-5 and V is TRBV5-5, with D hard to call. CDR1 and CDR2 from the germline V gene are SGHKS and YYEKEE (reference sequence). The CDR3 runs to 13 residues. V shed 0 bases and J shed 9 bases, with 10 bases lying between them. CDR3 in DNA: TGTGCCAGCAGCTTGGGGCGGACGTCGCCCCAGCATTTT. The encoded protein is CASSLGRTSPQHF.